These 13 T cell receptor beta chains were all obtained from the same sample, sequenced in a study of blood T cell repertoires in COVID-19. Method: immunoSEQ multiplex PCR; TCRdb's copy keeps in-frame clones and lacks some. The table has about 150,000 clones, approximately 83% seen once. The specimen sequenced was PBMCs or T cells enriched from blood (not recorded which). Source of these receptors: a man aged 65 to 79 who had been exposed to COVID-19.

The CDR3 nucleotides are TGTGCCACCAGCAGAGGCCTGAGCAACACTGAAGCTTTCTTT. Amino acids: CATSRGLSNTEAFF. This chain connects TRBV15 to TRBJ1-1; D gene unclear. V was cut by 1 base and J by 2 bases, with 8 bases left in between. This CDR3 has 14 amino acids. CDR1 is LNHNV and CDR2 is YYDKDF in the germline V gene (reference sequence).

The CDR3 DNA is TGTGCCAGCAGCCCAGGATCACGACGGAACTATGGCTACACCTTC. Its protein product is CASSPGSRRNYGYTF. The rearrangement links TRBV7-6 to TRBJ1-2, with unresolved D. The CDR3 sequence is 15 residues long. Germline assignment: CDR1 SGHVS and CDR2 FNYEAQ. V lost 5 bases and J lost 2, with 15 bases in between. Full variable domain (rest looked up from reference TRBV7-6 and TRBJ1-2): GAGVSQSPRYKVTKRGQDVALRCDPISGHVSLYWYRQALGQGPEFLTYFNYEAQQDKSGLPNDRFSAERPEGSISTLTIQRTEQRDSAMYRCASSPGSRRNYGYTFGSGTRLTVV.

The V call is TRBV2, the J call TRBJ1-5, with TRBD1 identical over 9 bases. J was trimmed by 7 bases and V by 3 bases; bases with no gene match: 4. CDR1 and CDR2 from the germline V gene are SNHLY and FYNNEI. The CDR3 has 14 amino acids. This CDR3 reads CASSEDRGRQPQHF. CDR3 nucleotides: TGTGCCAGCAGTGAGGACAGGGGACGGCAGCCCCAGCATTTT.

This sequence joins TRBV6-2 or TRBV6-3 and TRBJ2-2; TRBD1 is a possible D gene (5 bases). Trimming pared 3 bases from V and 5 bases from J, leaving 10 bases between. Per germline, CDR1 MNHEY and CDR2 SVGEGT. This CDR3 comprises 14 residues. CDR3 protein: CASSYLGQTGELFF. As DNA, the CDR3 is TGTGCCAGCAGTTATTTGGGGCAAACCGGGGAGCTGTTTTTT.

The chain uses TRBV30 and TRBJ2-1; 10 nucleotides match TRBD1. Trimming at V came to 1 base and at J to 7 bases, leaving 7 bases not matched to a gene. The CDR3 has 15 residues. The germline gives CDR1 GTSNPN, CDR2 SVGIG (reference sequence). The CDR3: CAWSGGQGVGNEQFF. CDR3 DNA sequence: TGTGCCTGGAGTGGCGGACAGGGGGTCGGGAATGAGCAGTTCTTC.

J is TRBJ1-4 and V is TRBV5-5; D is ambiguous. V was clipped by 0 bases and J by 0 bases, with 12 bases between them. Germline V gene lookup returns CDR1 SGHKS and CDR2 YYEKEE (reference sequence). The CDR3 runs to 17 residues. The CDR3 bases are TGTGCCAGCAGCTTGGGGAGAATACCAGCAACTAATGAAAAACTGTTTTTT. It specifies CASSLGRIPATNEKLFF.

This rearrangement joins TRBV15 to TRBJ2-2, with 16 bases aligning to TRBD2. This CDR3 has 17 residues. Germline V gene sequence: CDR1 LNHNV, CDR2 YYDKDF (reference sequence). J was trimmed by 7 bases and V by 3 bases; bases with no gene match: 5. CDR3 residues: CATSRGLAGGKGGELFF. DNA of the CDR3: TGTGCCACCAGCAGGGGACTAGCGGGGGGGAAAGGCGGGGAGCTGTTTTTT.

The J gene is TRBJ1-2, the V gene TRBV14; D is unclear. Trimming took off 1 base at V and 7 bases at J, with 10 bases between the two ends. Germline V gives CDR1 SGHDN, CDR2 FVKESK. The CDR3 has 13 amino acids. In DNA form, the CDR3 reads TGTGCCAGCAGCCAAGTTTCGGGGTTTGGCTACACCTTC. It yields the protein CASSQVSGFGYTF. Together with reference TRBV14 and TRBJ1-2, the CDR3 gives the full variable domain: EAGVTQFPSHSVIEKGQTVTLRCDPISGHDNLYWYRRVMGKEIKFLLHFVKESKQDESGMPNNRFLAERTGGTYSTLKVQPAELEDSGVYFCASSQVSGFGYTFGSGTRLTVV.

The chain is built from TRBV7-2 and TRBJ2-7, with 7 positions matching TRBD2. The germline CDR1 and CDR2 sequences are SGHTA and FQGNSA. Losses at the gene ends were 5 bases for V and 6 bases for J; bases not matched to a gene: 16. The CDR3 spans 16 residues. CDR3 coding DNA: TGTGCCAGCAGCCCCCTAGGGGCGGGAGTACCTTCCGAGCAGTACTTC. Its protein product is CASSPLGAGVPSEQYF.

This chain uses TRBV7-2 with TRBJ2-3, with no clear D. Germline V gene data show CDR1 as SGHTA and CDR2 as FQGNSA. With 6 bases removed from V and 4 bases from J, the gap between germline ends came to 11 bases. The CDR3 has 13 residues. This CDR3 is CASSFLEADTQYF. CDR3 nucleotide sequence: TGTGCCAGCAGTTTCCTAGAGGCAGATACGCAGTATTTT.

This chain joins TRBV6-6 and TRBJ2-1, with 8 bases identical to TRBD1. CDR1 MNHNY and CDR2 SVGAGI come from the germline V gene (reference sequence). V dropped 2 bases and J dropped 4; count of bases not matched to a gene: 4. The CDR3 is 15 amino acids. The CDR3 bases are TGTGCCAGCAGTTACGGGACAGGTTCATACAATGAGCAGTTCTTC. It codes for CASSYGTGSYNEQFF.

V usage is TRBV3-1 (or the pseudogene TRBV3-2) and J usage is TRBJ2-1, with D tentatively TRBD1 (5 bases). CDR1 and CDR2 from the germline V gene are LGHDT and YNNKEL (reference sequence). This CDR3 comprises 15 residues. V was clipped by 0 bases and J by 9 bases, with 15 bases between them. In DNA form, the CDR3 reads TGTGCCAGCAGCCAAGATTATGGCAGGGCGAGTGAGCAGTTCTTC. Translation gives CASSQDYGRASEQFF.

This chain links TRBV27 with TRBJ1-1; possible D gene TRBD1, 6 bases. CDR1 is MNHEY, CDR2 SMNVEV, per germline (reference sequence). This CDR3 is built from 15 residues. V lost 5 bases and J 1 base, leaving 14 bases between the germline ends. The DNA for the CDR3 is TGTGCCAGCAGTACTCCCGGGACACAGAACACTGAAGCTTTCTTT. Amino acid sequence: CASSTPGTQNTEAFF.